Listed below are T cell receptor beta chains from one sample, sequenced in a study of blood T cell repertoires in COVID-19. Repertoires were generated with immunoSEQ multiplex PCR, while TCRdb's copy carries only in-frame clones and drops some. The sample records about 78,000 clones, nearly 90% being singletons. The sample comprised peripheral blood. These TCRs come from an elderly woman with active or convalescent COVID-19. CDR3s include the opening cysteine and the closing phenylalanine or tryptophan. D genes are given only for firm matches. Rows may omit the clone size; those that give it use once, few, many or a size class.

V gene: TRBV7-2; clone size: NA; D gene: NA; J gene: TRBJ1-4; CDR3 DNA: TGTGCCAGCAGCAACCAGGGGCCGAGGCTGTTTTTT; CDR3 protein: CASSNQGPRLFF
V gene: TRBV11-2; clone size: few; D gene: TRBD1; J gene: TRBJ1-6; CDR3 DNA: TGTGCCAGCAGCTTAGGGGACAGGGCTTATAATTCACCCCTCCACTTT; CDR3 protein: CASSLGDRAYNSPLHF
V gene: TRBV5-1; clone size: NA; D gene: TRBD1; J gene: TRBJ1-4; CDR3 DNA: TGCGCCAGCAGCTTGGAAGGACAGGGGATTAATGAAAAACTGTTTTTT; CDR3 protein: CASSLEGQGINEKLFF
V gene: TRBV6-1; clone size: NA; D gene: TRBD1; J gene: TRBJ2-1; CDR3 DNA: TGTGCCAGCAGTGAAGCGGTCGGGACAGGGGCATCTCTAAGTGAGCAGTTCTTC; CDR3 protein: CASSEAVGTGASLSEQFF
V gene: TRBV4-3; clone size: NA; D gene: TRBD2; J gene: TRBJ2-3; CDR3 DNA: TGCGCCAGCAGCCAAGACGGGAGGGGAGATACGCAGTATTTT; CDR3 protein: CASSQDGRGDTQYF
V gene: TRBV28; clone size: NA; D gene: TRBD2; J gene: TRBJ2-1; CDR3 DNA: TGTGCCAGCAGCAGACTAGCGGGAGTTTCCGGAAGTGAGCAGTTCTTC; CDR3 protein: CASSRLAGVSGSEQFF
V gene: TRBV5-4; clone size: NA; D gene: TRBD1; J gene: TRBJ2-7; CDR3 DNA: TGTGCCAGCAGCCCAGGCCTAAGGACAGGGGGGAAATACGAGCAGTACTTC; CDR3 protein: CASSPGLRTGGKYEQYF
V gene: TRBV24-1; clone size: NA; D gene: TRBD1; J gene: TRBJ1-4; CDR3 DNA: TGTGCCACCAGTGACCCAACCGGGACAGGGTTTGAAAAACTGTTTTTT; CDR3 protein: CATSDPTGTGFEKLFF
V gene: TRBV7-3; clone size: NA; D gene: TRBD1; J gene: TRBJ2-7; CDR3 DNA: TGTGCCAGCAGTCCCGGGACAGGGTTGGTTTACGAGCAGTACTTC; CDR3 protein: CASSPGTGLVYEQYF
V gene: TRBV6-2/TRBV6-3; clone size: NA; D gene: NA; J gene: TRBJ2-1; CDR3 DNA: TGTGCCAGCAGCCGACCTAGCTCCTACAATGAGCAGTTCTTC; CDR3 protein: CASSRPSSYNEQFF
V gene: TRBV2; clone size: NA; D gene: TRBD1; J gene: TRBJ1-2; CDR3 DNA: TGTGCCAGCAGCGACCGGGACAGGGTTTTCCCCACGTTC; CDR3 protein: CASSDRDRVFPTF
V gene: TRBV11-2; clone size: NA; D gene: TRBD1; J gene: TRBJ1-5; CDR3 DNA: TGTGCCAGCAGCTTTGGAACAGGGGGCGGGAGCAATCAGCCCCAGCATTTT; CDR3 protein: CASSFGTGGGSNQPQHF
V gene: TRBV7-8; clone size: NA; D gene: TRBD2; J gene: TRBJ2-1; CDR3 DNA: TGTGCCAGCAGTTCTGAGTTGGGGGGAGGGCCTAGAGTCGATGAGCAGTTCTTC; CDR3 protein: CASSSELGGGPRVDEQFF
V gene: TRBV29-1; clone size: NA; D gene: TRBD2; J gene: TRBJ2-1; CDR3 DNA: TGCAGCGTTGATACTAGCGGGAGTTCCTACAATGAGCAGTTCTTC; CDR3 protein: CSVDTSGSSYNEQFF
V gene: TRBV19; clone size: NA; D gene: TRBD1; J gene: TRBJ1-1; CDR3 DNA: TGTGCCAGTAGCATGGACAGGGGAAAAGCTTTCTTT; CDR3 protein: CASSMDRGKAFF
V gene: TRBV2; clone size: few; D gene: NA; J gene: TRBJ2-1; CDR3 DNA: TGTGCCAGCAGCGGGAGCGGCAACAATGAGCAGTTCTTC; CDR3 protein: CASSGSGNNEQFF
V gene: TRBV28; clone size: NA; D gene: TRBD2; J gene: TRBJ2-1; CDR3 DNA: TGTGCCAGCAGTCCCGTAACAGCGGGAGTAGGTTACAATGAGCAGTTCTTC; CDR3 protein: CASSPVTAGVGYNEQFF
V gene: TRBV7-9; clone size: once; D gene: TRBD2; J gene: TRBJ2-7; CDR3 DNA: TGTGCCAGCAGCTTCCCCGGGACTAGCGGGACTGGAAACGAGCAGTACTTC; CDR3 protein: CASSFPGTSGTGNEQYF
V gene: TRBV4-2; clone size: NA; D gene: TRBD1; J gene: TRBJ2-7; CDR3 DNA: TGTGCCAGCAGCCAGCACAGGGGTGGGTCTGACGAGCAGTACTTC; CDR3 protein: CASSQHRGGSDEQYF
V gene: TRBV18; clone size: NA; D gene: NA; J gene: TRBJ2-4; CDR3 DNA: TGTGCCAGCTCACCTATTATCGGCAAAAACATTCAGTACTTC; CDR3 protein: CASSPIIGKNIQYF
V gene: TRBV28; clone size: NA; D gene: TRBD1; J gene: TRBJ1-2; CDR3 DNA: TGTGCCAGCAGTACATCCGGGACAGCTAACTATGGCTACACCTTC; CDR3 protein: CASSTSGTANYGYTF
V gene: TRBV7-6; clone size: NA; D gene: TRBD1; J gene: TRBJ2-2; CDR3 DNA: TGTGCCAGCAGCTTGGGACAGGGGATGAACACCGGGGAGCTGTTTTTT; CDR3 protein: CASSLGQGMNTGELFF